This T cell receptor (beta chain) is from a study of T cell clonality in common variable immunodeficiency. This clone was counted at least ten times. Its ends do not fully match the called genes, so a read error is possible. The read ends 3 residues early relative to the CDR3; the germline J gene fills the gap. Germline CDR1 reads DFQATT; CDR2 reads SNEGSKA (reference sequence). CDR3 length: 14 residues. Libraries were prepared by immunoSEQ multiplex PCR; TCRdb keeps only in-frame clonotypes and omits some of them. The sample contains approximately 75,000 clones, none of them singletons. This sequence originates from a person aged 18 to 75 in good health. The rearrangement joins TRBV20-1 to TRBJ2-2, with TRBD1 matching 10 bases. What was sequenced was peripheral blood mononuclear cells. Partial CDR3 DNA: TGCAGTGCCAAGGGACAGGGGAACATCGGGGAG. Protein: CSAKGQGNIGE. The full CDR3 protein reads CSAKGQGNIGELFF.